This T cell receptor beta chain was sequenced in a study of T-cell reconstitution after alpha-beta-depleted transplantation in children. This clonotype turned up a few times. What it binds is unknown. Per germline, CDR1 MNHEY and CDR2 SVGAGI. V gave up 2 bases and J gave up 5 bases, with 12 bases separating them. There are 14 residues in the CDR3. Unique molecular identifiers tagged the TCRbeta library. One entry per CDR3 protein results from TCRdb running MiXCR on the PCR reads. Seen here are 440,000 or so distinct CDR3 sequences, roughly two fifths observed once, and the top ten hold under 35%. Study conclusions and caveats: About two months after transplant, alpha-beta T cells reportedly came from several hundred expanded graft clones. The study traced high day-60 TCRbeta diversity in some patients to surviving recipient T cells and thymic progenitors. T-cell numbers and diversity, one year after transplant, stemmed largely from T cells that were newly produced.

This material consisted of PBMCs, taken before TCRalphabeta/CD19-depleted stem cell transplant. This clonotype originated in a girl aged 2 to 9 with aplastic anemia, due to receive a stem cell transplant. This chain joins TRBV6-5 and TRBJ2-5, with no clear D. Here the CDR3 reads CASSYGGPSETQYF. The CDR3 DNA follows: TGTGCCAGCAGTTACGGTGGACCGTCGGAGACCCAGTACTTC.